This T cell receptor (beta chain) was sequenced during a study of shared clonotypes between healthy human individuals. For the study at large: Three CD4 naive, three CD4 memory, two CD8 naive and one CD8 memory plate were used per donor.

The assay was immunoSEQ multiplex PCR, and TCRdb's table has in-frame clones only and misses some. The sample lists roughly 300,000 clones, around 79% occurring once. The CDR3 has 15 residues. The trim removed 5 bases at V and 4 bases at J, leaving 7 bases unmatched. Germline CDR1 MDHEN, CDR2 SYDVKM. This TCR was recovered from a young man in good health. This chain links TRBV28 with TRBJ2-3, with 9 bases aligning to TRBD2. Source material: memory CD4+ T cells sorted from blood. Subset specified: CD45RA-negative fraction. CDR3 DNA: TGTGCCAGCAGTAGAGGGGCTAGCGGGGCAGATACGCAGTATTTT. The encoded protein is CASSRGASGADTQYF. Variable domain in full (rest from reference TRBV28 and TRBJ2-3): DVKVTQSSRYLVKRTGEKVFLECVQDMDHENMFWYRQDPGLGLRLIYFSYDVKMKEKGDIPEGYSVSREKKERFSLILESASTNQTSMYLCASSRGASGADTQYFGPGTRLTVL.